The T cell receptor (beta chain) under discussion was sequenced for a study of blood T cell repertoires in COVID-19. Whole-study context: PBMCs, B-cell-depleted T cells, or T cells were the source of the cDNA or gDNA that made up the material.

Trimming pared 4 bases from V and 1 base from J, leaving 12 bases between. The germline CDR1 and CDR2 sequences are SGDLS and YYNGEE. This CDR3 is built from 15 residues. This table comes from immunoSEQ multiplex PCR, and its TCRdb copy is limited to in-frame clones, with some not included. Among roughly 88,000 clones listed, over 80% were seen once. This chain joins TRBV9 and TRBJ1-5; tentatively, D is TRBD1 (5 bases). The sequencing input was peripheral blood. The sequence came from a woman between 45 and 65 years old in a cohort sampled during active COVID-19. The CDR3 bases are TGTGCCAGCAGCCCTCGGGGGGGGAGCAATCAGCCCCAGCATTTT. It translates to CASSPRGGSNQPQHF.